One and the same sample provided the 26 T cell receptor beta chains below, sequenced in a study of glioma-infiltrating T cells. TCR alpha and beta CDR3 regions were amplified from RNA using iRepertoire nested multiplex PCR. TCRdb used MiXCR to reprocess the multiplex PCR reads, holding one entry per CDR3 protein. The profile shows about 140,000 distinct CDR3 sequences, roughly two fifths of them singletons. Sequencing input: glioma tissue, nonneoplastic brain tissue, or PBMCs (not recorded which). These receptors originate from a human donor with low-grade glioma or glioblastoma, undergoing nonglioma brain surgery, or in good health (not recorded which).

The V gene is TRBV28, the J gene TRBJ2-7; no definite D call. V lost 5 bases, J lost 7 bases, and 12 bases lay in between. Germline-derived CDR1 and CDR2 are MDHEN and SYDVKM. The CDR3 contains 12 residues. The DNA for the CDR3 is TGTGCCAGCAGTCTTGTGTCGAAGGAGCAGTACTTC. The encoded protein is CASSLVSKEQYF.

This clonotype was picked up a small number of times. V usage is TRBV7-2 and J usage is TRBJ2-5; 9 nucleotides align to TRBD1. The CDR3 is 15 amino acids. V gave up 5 bases and J gave up 3 bases; unmatched junction bases: 7. CDR1 is SGHTA, CDR2 FQGNSA, per germline. CDR3 sequence (DNA): TGTGCCAGCAGCCCGGACAGGGGCGGAGAAGAGACCCAGTACTTC. Its translation is CASSPDRGGEETQYF. Drawing the rest from reference TRBV7-2 and TRBJ2-5, the complete variable domain is GAGVSQSPSNKVTEKGKDVELRCDPISGHTALYWYRQSLGQGLEFLIYFQGNSAPDKSGLPSDRFSAERTGGSVSTLTIQRTQQEDSAVYLCASSPDRGGEETQYFGPGTRLLVL.

This clonotype was seen just once. V is TRBV20-1 and J is TRBJ2-7; 7 nucleotides agree with TRBD1. Germline trimming cut 5 bases from V and 3 bases from J; bases unmatched to any gene: 19. Germline CDR1 DFQATT, CDR2 SNEGSKA (reference sequence). The CDR3 runs 17 residues. This CDR3 reads CSAPSSPTGLLGYEQYF. In DNA, the CDR3 is TGCAGTGCTCCGAGTTCCCCGACAGGGCTCCTTGGCTACGAGCAGTACTTC.

Regarding this clonotype: Germline is not matched at one junction end, which may reflect a read error. The chain joins TRBV20-1 to TRBJ1-2; D gene unclear. Germline-derived CDR1 and CDR2 are DFQATT and SNEGSKA (reference sequence). The CDR3 sequence is 14 residues long. The CDR3 DNA reads as TGCAGTTCTAGAGAAGCCGACCGGATGAAAGGCTACACCTTC. Encoded protein: CSSREADRMKGYTF.

V gene TRBV20-1 combines with J gene TRBJ2-3, with unresolved D. CDR3 size: 13 residues. Trimming cost V 5 bases and J 1 base, with 10 bases left between them. Germline assignment: CDR1 DFQATT and CDR2 SNEGSKA (reference sequence). CDR3 region: CSAPSTRTDTQYF. Written as DNA, the CDR3 is TGCAGTGCTCCCTCTACCCGCACAGATACGCAGTATTTT.

This clonotype occurred a few times. The CDR3 protein is CASSLSGGNEQFF. The CDR3 coding sequence is TGTGCCAGCAGCTTATCAGGGGGCAATGAGCAGTTCTTC. V usage is TRBV7-2 and J usage is TRBJ2-1, with 7 bases aligning to TRBD1. This CDR3 is built from 13 residues. CDR1 and CDR2 from the germline V gene are SGHTA and FQGNSA. With V trimmed by 2 bases and J by 6 bases, 1 base remained unmatched. The whole variable domain, filled in from reference TRBV7-2 and TRBJ2-1, reads GAGVSQSPSNKVTEKGKDVELRCDPISGHTALYWYRQSLGQGLEFLIYFQGNSAPDKSGLPSDRFSAERTGGSVSTLTIQRTQQEDSAVYLCASSLSGGNEQFFGPGTRLTVL.

A remark on this clonotype: A much larger clone differs by one base, so this may be a read error. The chain uses TRBV6-2 or TRBV6-3 and TRBJ2-1; tentatively, D is TRBD2 (5 bases). CDR1 MNHEY and CDR2 SVGEGT come from the germline V gene. The V and J ends lost 1 base and 6 bases respectively, with 7 bases between them. The CDR3 spans 13 residues. The CDR3 sequence: CASSYWTRNEQFF. The CDR3 DNA reads as TGTGCCAGCAGTTACTGGACTCGCAATGAGCAGTTCTTC.

This clonotype was observed at least ten times. This chain links TRBV27 with TRBJ1-6; D possibly corresponds to TRBD1 (5 bases). V was pared by 8 bases and J by 7 bases, with 12 bases between. The CDR3 is 13 amino acids. CDR1 and CDR2 (germline): MNHEY, SMNVEV (reference sequence). This CDR3 is CASSQGRNSPLHF. As DNA, the CDR3 is TGTGCCAGCTCCCAGGGAAGGAATTCACCCCTCCACTTT.

The chain has TRBV27 and TRBJ2-7; the D is unclear. The germline V gene has CDR1 MNHEY and CDR2 SMNVEV (reference sequence). Trimming took off 2 bases at V and 7 bases at J, with 12 bases between the two ends. CDR3 length equals 13 residues. This CDR3 reads CASSLKMWSEQYF. For the CDR3, the DNA is TGTGCCAGCAGTTTAAAGATGTGGTCGGAGCAGTACTTC.

The chain is built from TRBV4-3 and TRBJ1-1; D remains unclear. This CDR3 has 14 residues. V was cut by 2 bases and J by 12 bases, with 19 bases left in between. Germline V gene lookup returns CDR1 LGHNA and CDR2 YSLEER. This CDR3 reads CASSQRTMIPGTFF. DNA for the CDR3: TGCGCCAGCAGCCAAAGGACCATGATTCCCGGAACTTTCTTT.

This clonotype was seen just once. The chain links TRBV28 to TRBJ2-1; D might be TRBD2 (5 bases). Trimming removed 6 bases at V and 5 bases at J, with 11 bases between. Germline CDR1 MDHEN, CDR2 SYDVKM. The length of the CDR3 is 13 residues. CDR3 protein: CASSGVVDNEQFF. The CDR3 DNA sequence: TGTGCCAGCAGCGGGGTAGTCGACAATGAGCAGTTCTTC.

The table lists this clonotype with a few counts. The chain employs TRBV4-2 and TRBJ2-1, with TRBD1 matching 7 bases. With V trimmed by 4 bases and J by 6 bases, 6 bases remained unmatched. The CDR3 sequence is 14 residues long. CDR1 LGHNA and CDR2 YNFKEQ come from the germline V gene. This CDR3 reads CASSRTDRANEQFF. CDR3 in DNA: TGTGCCAGCAGCCGAACCGACAGGGCCAATGAGCAGTTCTTC.

This rearrangement joins TRBV2 to TRBJ1-2; D remains unclear. The V end lost 4 bases, the J end lost 5 bases, and 11 bases lay between the germline ends. The CDR3 spans 13 residues. Germline CDR1 SNHLY, CDR2 FYNNEI. CDR3 amino acids: CASSGVGRYGYTF. In nucleotides, the CDR3 is TGTGCCAGCAGTGGAGTAGGACGGTATGGCTACACCTTC.

This clonotype is a singleton in its sample. A much larger clone sits a single nucleotide away, making a read error possible. The gene calls are TRBV20-1 and TRBJ2-7; D is ambiguous. The V gene's germline CDR1 is DFQATT and CDR2 SNEGSKA (reference sequence). This CDR3 contains 13 residues. The V and J ends lost 4 bases and 2 bases respectively, with 12 bases between them. The CDR3 spells CSATQTATYEQYF. Written as DNA, the CDR3 is TGCAGTGCTACACAGACGGCAACCTACGAGCAGTACTTC.

The chain employs TRBV6-6 and TRBJ1-2, with a weak D call TRBD1 (6 bases). CDR1 MNHNY and CDR2 SVGAGI come from the germline V gene (reference sequence). The CDR3 runs to 15 residues. V lost 0 bases, J lost 7 bases, and 15 bases lay in between. CDR3 nucleotides: TGTGCCAGCAGTTACTCGGACAGTAGGGTTGGTGGCTACACCTTC. It codes for CASSYSDSRVGGYTF.

This chain joins TRBV4-1 and TRBJ2-5, with D possibly matching TRBD1 (5 bases). The CDR3 spans 13 residues. V gave up 1 base and J gave up 4 bases, with 7 bases separating them. CDR1 is MGHRA and CDR2 is YSYEKL in the germline V gene. DNA for the CDR3: TGCGCCAGCAGCCAAGCAGGGCGAGAGACCCAGTACTTC. Encoded protein: CASSQAGRETQYF.

This rearrangement joins TRBV6-6 to TRBJ2-1; either TRBD1 or TRBD2 may supply D (5 bases each). V dropped 1 base and J dropped 7 bases, with 11 bases sitting between them. The CDR3 runs to 14 residues. Looked up from germline, CDR1 is MNHNY and CDR2 is SVGAGI (reference sequence). CDR3 residues: CASSYWGSSNEQFF. CDR3 nucleotides: TGTGCCAGCAGTTACTGGGGGAGCTCTAATGAGCAGTTCTTC.

The rearrangement uses TRBV7-8 and TRBJ2-1; TRBD2 aligns across 13 bases. The CDR3 spans 15 residues. The V gene's germline CDR1 is SGHVS and CDR2 FQNEAQ. The J segment lost 10 bases and the V segment lost 2 bases, leaving 5 bases of the junction unmatched. CDR3 in amino acids: CASSLPGLAGNEQFF. The CDR3 nucleotides read TGTGCCAGCAGCTTACCGGGACTAGCGGGGAACGAGCAGTTCTTC.

The chain carries TRBV27 and TRBJ1-1; D is unresolved. V was cut by 2 bases and J by 4 bases, with 20 bases left in between. Germline V lookup: CDR1 MNHEY, CDR2 SMNVEV (reference sequence). The CDR3 consists of 17 residues. CDR3 nucleotide sequence: TGTGCCAGCAGTTTAATCCCTCCGCCGGCTTATAGCACTGAAGCTTTCTTT. This translates into CASSLIPPPAYSTEAFF.

This clonotype was seen repeatedly, ten times or more. The chain couples TRBV20-1 to TRBJ1-1, with a possible D match to TRBD1 (5 bases). Looked up from germline, CDR1 is DFQATT and CDR2 is SNEGSKA (reference sequence). V was cut by 2 bases and J by 1 base, with 5 bases left in between. CDR3 size: 12 residues. Here the CDR3 DNA reads TGCAGTGCTAGAAGGGGGAACACTGAAGCTTTCTTT. It specifies CSARRGNTEAFF.

This sequence joins TRBV6-1 and TRBJ2-7; TRBD1 aligns across 10 bases. The CDR3 consists of 13 residues. Looked up from germline, CDR1 is MNHNS and CDR2 is SASEGT. CDR3 region: CALVRDRGNEQYF. CDR3 nucleotides: TGTGCGCTCGTCCGGGACAGGGGAAACGAGCAGTACTTC.

To note about this clonotype: This may stem from a read error, because a much larger clone lies one nucleotide away. V gene TRBV20-1 combines with J gene TRBJ2-7; TRBD2 might be the D (6 bases). Trimming took off 5 bases at V and 5 bases at J, with 13 bases between the two ends. Germline-derived CDR1 and CDR2 are DFQATT and SNEGSKA (reference sequence). The CDR3 has 12 residues. CDR3 nucleotide sequence: TGCAGTGCTGGTGGTTGGGAGGACGAGCAGTACTTC. Residues: CSAGGWEDEQYF.

J is TRBJ2-1 and V is TRBV6-2 or TRBV6-3, with 14 bases matching TRBD2. The J segment lost 6 bases and the V segment lost 8 bases, leaving 3 bases of the junction unmatched. The germline gives CDR1 MNHEY, CDR2 SVGEGT. CDR3 length: 14 amino acids. This CDR3 reads CASQGLAGANEQFF. As DNA, the CDR3 is TGTGCCAGCCAGGGACTAGCGGGGGCCAATGAGCAGTTCTTC.

This clonotype was seen a handful of times. This chain connects TRBV27 to TRBJ2-5; maybe TRBD1 (6 bases). Trimming took off 3 bases at V and 2 bases at J, with 16 bases between the two ends. The germline CDR1 and CDR2 sequences are MNHEY and SMNVEV (reference sequence). The CDR3 has 16 residues. The CDR3 DNA reads TGTGCCAGCAGTTTCCTAGGCAGTGGACAGCAAGAGACCCAGTACTTC. Encoded protein: CASSFLGSGQQETQYF.

This clonotype was seen a single time. The chain joins TRBV20-1 to TRBJ2-5; 8 bases are a match to TRBD1. This CDR3 region has 11 residues. Germline CDR1 and CDR2: DFQATT and SNEGSKA (reference sequence). J was trimmed by 5 bases and V by 5 bases; bases with no gene match: 1. The CDR3 DNA reads TGCAGTGCTCACAGGGGGGAGACCCAGTACTTC. Its translation: CSAHRGETQYF.

This chain links TRBV7-2 with TRBJ1-6; D call uncertain. V lost 10 bases to trimming and J lost 6 bases, with 16 bases between them. The CDR3 loop spans 14 amino acids. Germline V gene data show CDR1 as SGHTA and CDR2 as FQGNSA. The CDR3 DNA is TGTGCCACCCAAACACAGCCATCTAATTCACCCCTCCACTTT. The encoded protein is CATQTQPSNSPLHF. Supplemented by reference TRBV7-2 and TRBJ1-6, the full variable domain reads GAGVSQSPSNKVTEKGKDVELRCDPISGHTALYWYRQSLGQGLEFLIYFQGNSAPDKSGLPSDRFSAERTGGSVSTLTIQRTQQEDSAVYLCATQTQPSNSPLHFGNGTRLTVT.